These 3 T cell receptor beta chains were all obtained from the same sample, sequenced in a study. Each CDR3 protein is one row after TCRdb ran MiXCR on the RT-PCR reads. Of almost 700,000 distinct CDR3 sequences in the sample, 13% to 15% were seen once. Sequenced input: memory CD4+ T cells from blood. These receptors were collected from a female donor in good health, serving as a healthy control.

The chain's CDR3 is CASSYSEDQYF. The CDR3 DNA reads as TGTGCCAGCAGTTACAGCGAAGACCAGTACTTC. The V call is TRBV2, the J call TRBJ2-5; D is unclear. CDR1 and CDR2 (germline): SNHLY, FYNNEI. Trimming cost V 5 bases and J 10 bases, with 11 bases left between them. The length of the CDR3 is 11 residues.

This clonotype was detected a few times. The J gene is TRBJ2-3, the V gene TRBV20-1, with a possible D match to TRBD1 (5 bases). With 3 bases removed from V and 0 bases from J, the gap between germline ends came to 19 bases. This CDR3 is 17 amino acids long. Looked up from germline, CDR1 is DFQATT and CDR2 is SNEGSKA (reference sequence). DNA for the CDR3: TGCAGTGCTAGGCTCCAGGTAGGGGCTTGGAGCACAGATACGCAGTATTTT. This sequence encodes CSARLQVGAWSTDTQYF.

The J gene is TRBJ2-2, the V gene TRBV24-1; tentatively, D is TRBD1 or TRBD2 (5 bases each). Trimming shortened V by 5 bases and J by 5 bases, and 14 bases separated the two germline ends. This CDR3 contains 15 residues. CDR1 is KGHDR, CDR2 SFDVKD, per germline. The chain's CDR3 is CATSGTRGVTGELFF. CDR3 DNA: TGTGCCACCAGTGGGACGAGAGGGGTAACCGGGGAGCTGTTTTTT.